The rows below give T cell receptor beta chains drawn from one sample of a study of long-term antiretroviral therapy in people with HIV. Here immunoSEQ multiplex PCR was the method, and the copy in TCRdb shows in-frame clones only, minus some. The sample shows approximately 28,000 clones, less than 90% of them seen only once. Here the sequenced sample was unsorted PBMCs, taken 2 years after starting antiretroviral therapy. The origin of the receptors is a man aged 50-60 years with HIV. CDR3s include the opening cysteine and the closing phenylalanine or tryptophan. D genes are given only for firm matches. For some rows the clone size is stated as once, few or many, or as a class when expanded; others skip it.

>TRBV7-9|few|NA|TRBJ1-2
TGTGCCAGCAGTTTTTCGGGACACCCGGATGGCTACACCTTC
CASSFSGHPDGYTF
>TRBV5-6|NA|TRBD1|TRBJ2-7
TGTGCCAGCAGTCGGGACAGGAGCTCCTACGAGCAGTACTTC
CASSRDRSSYEQYF
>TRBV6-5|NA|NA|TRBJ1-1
TGTGCCAGCAGTTACTCGAAGGTGTCCATGAACACTGAAGCTTTCTTT
CASSYSKVSMNTEAFF
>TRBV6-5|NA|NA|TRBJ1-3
TGTGCCAGCAGCCGAGGGAGTTCGGGAAACACCATATATTTT
CASSRGSSGNTIYF
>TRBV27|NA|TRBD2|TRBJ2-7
TGTGCCAGCAGTTTTGGGGGGGACGAGCAGTACTTC
CASSFGGDEQYF
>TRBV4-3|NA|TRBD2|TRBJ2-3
TGCGCCAGCAGCCAAGGGACTAGCGGGAGCACAGATACGCAGTATTTT
CASSQGTSGSTDTQYF
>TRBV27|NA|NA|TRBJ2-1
TGTGCCAGCTCTTCGAGGGATGAGCAGTTCTTC
CASSSRDEQFF
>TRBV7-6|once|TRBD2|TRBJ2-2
TGTGCCAGCAGCTGGGAGGGATCAGCGAACACCGGGGAGCTGTTTTTT
CASSWEGSANTGELFF
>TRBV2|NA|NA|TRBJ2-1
TGTGCCAGCAGTATTGGGGCCTCCTACAATGAGCAGTTCTTC
CASSIGASYNEQFF
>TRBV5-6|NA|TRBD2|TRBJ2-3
TGTGCCAGCAGGGGACTAGAAGCGGGGGGCACAGATACGCAGTATTTT
CASRGLEAGGTDTQYF
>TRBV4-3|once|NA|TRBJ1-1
TGCGCCAGCAGCCAAGAGGGGGGGACTGAAGCTTTCTTT
CASSQEGGTEAFF
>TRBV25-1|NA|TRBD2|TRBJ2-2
TGTGCCAGCAGTGAATTAAAGCGGGAGACCGGGGAGCTGTTTTTT
CASSELKRETGELFF
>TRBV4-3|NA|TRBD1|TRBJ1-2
TGCGCCAGCAGCCCCATGGACAGGGCTAACAATGGCTACACCTTC
CASSPMDRANNGYTF
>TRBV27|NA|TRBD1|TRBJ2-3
TGTGCCAGCAGTTCAGACAGGGTGCGCACAGATACGCAGTATTTT
CASSSDRVRTDTQYF
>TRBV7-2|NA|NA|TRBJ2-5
TGTGCCAGCAGCCCGTGGACGGTGGAGACCCAGTACTTC
CASSPWTVETQYF
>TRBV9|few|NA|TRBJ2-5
TGTGCCAGCAGCGTAGCAAGCGGGCAAGAGACCCAGTACTTC
CASSVASGQETQYF
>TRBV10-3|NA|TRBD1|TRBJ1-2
TGTGCCATCAGTGCCAGACAGGGGAAGGATGGCTACACCTTC
CAISARQGKDGYTF
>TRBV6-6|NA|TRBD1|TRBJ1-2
TGTGCCAGCAGTATCACGACAGGGAAGCTCGGCTACACCTTC
CASSITTGKLGYTF
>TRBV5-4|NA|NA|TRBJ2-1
TGTGCCAGCAGCTCGGCCCCCACCGGACAGCACAATGAGCAGTTCTTC
CASSSAPTGQHNEQFF
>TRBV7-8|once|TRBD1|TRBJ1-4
TGTGCCAGCAGCTTTTGGACAGGGTCAGCGGTGATTACTAATGAAAAACTGTTTTTT
CASSFWTGSAVITNEKLFF
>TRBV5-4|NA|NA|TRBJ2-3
TGTGCCAGCAGCTTGGACAGGGTCCTAGATACGCAGTATTTT
CASSLDRVLDTQYF
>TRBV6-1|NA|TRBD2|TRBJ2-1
TGTGCCAGCAGTGAAGCACCGGGACTATCGTTGGATGAGCAGTTCTTC
CASSEAPGLSLDEQFF
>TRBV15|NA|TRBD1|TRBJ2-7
TGTGCCACCAGCAGAGGGGACAGGGGCTACGAGCAGTACTTC
CATSRGDRGYEQYF
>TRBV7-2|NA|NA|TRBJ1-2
TGTGCCAGCAGCTTCCAGGGGCATGGCTACACCTTC
CASSFQGHGYTF
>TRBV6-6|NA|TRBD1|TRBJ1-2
TGTGCCAGCAGTTACTCGGGACAGGGGTGGAACTATGGCTACACCTTC
CASSYSGQGWNYGYTF
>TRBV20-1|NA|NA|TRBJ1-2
TGCAGTGCTACAGGGTTGTGGGGCTACACCTTC
CSATGLWGYTF
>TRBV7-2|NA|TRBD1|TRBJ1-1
TGTGCCAGCAGCTTTACCGGGACAGGGGGCACTGAAGCTTTCTTT
CASSFTGTGGTEAFF
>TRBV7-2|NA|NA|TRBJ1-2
TGTGCCAGCAGCTTAGGGGGCACCACTAACTATGGCTACACCTTC
CASSLGGTTNYGYTF
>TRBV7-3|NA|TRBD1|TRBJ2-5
TGTGCCAGCAGCACGTCAGGGGGCGGCGGGGAGACCCAGTACTTC
CASSTSGGGGETQYF
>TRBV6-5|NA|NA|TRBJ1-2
TGTGCCAGCAGGGGCGGACTCCGGGGTTATGGCTACACCTTC
CASRGGLRGYGYTF
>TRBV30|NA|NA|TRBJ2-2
TGTGCCTGGAGTGTAGGGTCATTCACCGGGGAGCTGTTTTTT
CAWSVGSFTGELFF
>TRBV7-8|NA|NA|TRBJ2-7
TGTGCCAGCAGCCGAGGGCAGGTTCCCCACGAGCAGTACTTC
CASSRGQVPHEQYF
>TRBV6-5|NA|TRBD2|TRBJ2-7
TGTGCCAGCAGTTCTCGGAGTAGCGGGACTGGCGAGCAGTACTTC
CASSSRSSGTGEQYF
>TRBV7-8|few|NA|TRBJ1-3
TGTGCCAGCAGCTCGGGAAACACCATATATTTT
CASSSGNTIYF
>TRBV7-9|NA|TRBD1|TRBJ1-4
TGTGCCAGCAGCTTAGCGCAGGGGGCCGGTGAAAAACTGTTTTTT
CASSLAQGAGEKLFF
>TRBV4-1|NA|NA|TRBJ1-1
TGCGCCAGCAGCCAAGAGGTTGGGACCGAAGGAGCTGAAGCTTTCTTT
CASSQEVGTEGAEAFF
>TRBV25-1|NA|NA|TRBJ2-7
TGTGCCAGCAGTGAATTAAAGAAACAGGGCCAGCAGTACTTC
CASSELKKQGQQYF
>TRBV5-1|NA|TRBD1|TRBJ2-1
TGCGCCAGCAGCTTCGGGACAGGGGGTTCGGGAAGCAACTACAATGAGCAGTTCTTC
CASSFGTGGSGSNYNEQFF
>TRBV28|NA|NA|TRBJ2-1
TGTGCCTGCTACCCGGGACTTCAACTCTCATGGAGGTCCTACAATGAGCAGTTCTTC
CACYPGLQLSWRSYNEQFF
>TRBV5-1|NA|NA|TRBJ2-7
TGCGCCAGCAGCCTGGGACGAACCCCCTTCTACGAGCAGTACTTC
CASSLGRTPFYEQYF
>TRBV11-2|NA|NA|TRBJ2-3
TGTGCCAGCTTTGGGCAAAACACAGATACGCAGTATTTT
CASFGQNTDTQYF
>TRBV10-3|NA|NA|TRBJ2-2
TGTGCCATCACCGGGGACAACACCGGGGAGCTGTTTTTT
CAITGDNTGELFF
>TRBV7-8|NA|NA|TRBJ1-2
TGTGCCAGCAGCTTAGCGGATGGGACTAACTATGGCTACACCTTC
CASSLADGTNYGYTF
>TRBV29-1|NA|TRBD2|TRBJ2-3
TGCAGCGTTGCCCGACTAGCGGGGGGGTTAGGCACAGATACGCAGTATTTT
CSVARLAGGLGTDTQYF
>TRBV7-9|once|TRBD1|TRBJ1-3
TGTGCCAGCAGGGCACCGGGACAGGGGGTGGACGGAAACACCATATATTTT
CASRAPGQGVDGNTIYF
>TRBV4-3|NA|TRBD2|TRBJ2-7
TGCGCCAGCAGCCAAGAGATGAGCGGGAGTTTCGAGCAGTACTTC
CASSQEMSGSFEQYF
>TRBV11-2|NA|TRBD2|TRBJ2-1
TGTGCCAGCAGCTCCATCCCGGGACTAGAACTGATTGAGCAGTTCTTC
CASSSIPGLELIEQFF
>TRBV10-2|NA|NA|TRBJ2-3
TGCGCCAGCAGTGTAGGGACAGATACGCAGTATTTT
CASSVGTDTQYF
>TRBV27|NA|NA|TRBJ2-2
TGTGCCAGCAGCCTAATTTCTCCGGGCTCGTACAGGGAGCTGTTTTTT
CASSLISPGSYRELFF
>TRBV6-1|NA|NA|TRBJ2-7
TGTGCCAGCAGTCTGCGGGGAACGAACTACGAGCAGTACTTC
CASSLRGTNYEQYF
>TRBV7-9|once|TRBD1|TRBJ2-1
TGTGCCAGCAATCCGGGACAGGGCTCCTACAATGAGCAGTTCTTC
CASNPGQGSYNEQFF
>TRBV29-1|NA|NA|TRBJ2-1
TGCAGCGCCAGGGGCGGGAGAGCTGAGCAGTTCTTC
CSARGGRAEQFF
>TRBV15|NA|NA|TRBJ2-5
TGTGCCACCAGCAGAGCAGGGTGGCTGGCCCAAGAGACCCAGTACTTC
CATSRAGWLAQETQYF